This T cell receptor (beta chain) appears in the sequencing data of a study of T-cell reconstitution after alpha-beta-depleted transplantation in children. Study findings and constraints: One year after transplant, T-cell counts and diversity came mostly from newly produced T cells. Recipient T cells and thymic progenitors that survived were the source of the high TCRbeta diversity seen at day 60 in some patients. Several hundred expanded graft clones reportedly were the source of alpha-beta T cells about two months after transplant.

Only a few counts were recorded for this clonotype. Its target is unknown. CDR3 length: 14 residues. Germline V CDR1 and CDR2: SGHRS, YFSETQ. Trimming removed 1 base from V and 7 bases from J; junction bases left unmatched: 2. Preparation of the TCRbeta library was carried out with unique molecular identifiers. Via MiXCR, TCRdb re-called the PCR reads, giving one row per CDR3 protein. The sample lists roughly 570,000 distinct CDR3 sequences; 25% to 30% were seen once. The material was PBMCs, obtained before TCRalphabeta/CD19-depleted stem cell transplant. The chain uses TRBV5-1 and TRBJ1-6, with 7 bases lining up with TRBD1. This sequence was found in a boy younger than two with Wiskott-Aldrich syndrome, due to receive a stem cell transplant. The CDR3 protein is CASSLQGGNSPLHF. The DNA of the CDR3 is TGCGCCAGCAGCTTGCAGGGGGGAAATTCACCCCTCCACTTT.